The clone carrying this T cell receptor beta chain showed up just once. Its antigen remains unidentified. The PCR was carried out with 60 Vbeta primers and 13 Jbeta primers. Here immunoSEQ multiplex PCR was the method, and the copy in TCRdb shows in-frame clones only, minus some. Of some 140,000 clones listed, around four fifths were seen once; the top ten hold less than 1.5%. The germline V gene encodes CDR1 MNHEY and CDR2 SMNVEV (reference sequence). CDR3 length: 15 residues. V dropped 5 bases and J dropped 5; count of bases not matched to a gene: 8. This entry is derived from a study of cytomegalovirus exposure and HLA in healthy donors. Study-wide points: Highest at DRB1 and lowest at HLA-C, TCR association rates differed among HLA loci in a later analysis.

The sample taken for sequencing was PBMCs. The origin of this receptor is a male donor in good health and CMV-seropositive. The chain has TRBV27 and TRBJ2-1, with TRBD2 identical over 8 bases. The CDR3 DNA follows: TGTGCCAGCAGTCTGGGACTAGTGGTCGACAATGAGCAGTTCTTC. The encoded protein is CASSLGLVVDNEQFF.